What follows is one T cell receptor (beta chain) and its context. Its specificity is not known. This sample is part of a study of metastatic and nonmetastatic thyroid tumors. Overall study: It was across blood and tumor or nodule tissue from malignant and benign thyroid patients that repertoires were compared.

Thyroid surgery was performed in patients who had received no treatment beforehand. General observations from the study: Malignant tumors reportedly showed significantly higher TCR beta diversity than benign nodules in both blood and tumor.

Trimming took 4 bases from V and 11 from J, leaving 8 bases between them. Germline V gene sequence: CDR1 MDHEN, CDR2 SYDVKM. The CDR3 sequence is 11 residues long. Authors' data handling: A classifier of distant metastasis in papillary thyroid cancer was built from CDR3 differences (across clinicopathological groups). From the PCR reads, TCRdb re-called clones with MiXCR. It is TCRdb's table, rather than the study itself, that gives the V and J calls and clone size. Altogether about 33,000 clones are present, over 15% being singletons, with the ten largest covering around 12%. Sequencing was done on a sample of blood. This chain uses TRBV28 with TRBJ2-2, with D uncertain. This clonotype was sampled from a male donor with papillary thyroid cancer or a benign thyroid nodule (not recorded which). Some clones in this sample may be carry-over from other donors' samples. CDR3 nucleotide sequence: TGTGCCAGCAGTTACACGCGTGAGCTGTTTTTT. Protein product: CASSYTRELFF.